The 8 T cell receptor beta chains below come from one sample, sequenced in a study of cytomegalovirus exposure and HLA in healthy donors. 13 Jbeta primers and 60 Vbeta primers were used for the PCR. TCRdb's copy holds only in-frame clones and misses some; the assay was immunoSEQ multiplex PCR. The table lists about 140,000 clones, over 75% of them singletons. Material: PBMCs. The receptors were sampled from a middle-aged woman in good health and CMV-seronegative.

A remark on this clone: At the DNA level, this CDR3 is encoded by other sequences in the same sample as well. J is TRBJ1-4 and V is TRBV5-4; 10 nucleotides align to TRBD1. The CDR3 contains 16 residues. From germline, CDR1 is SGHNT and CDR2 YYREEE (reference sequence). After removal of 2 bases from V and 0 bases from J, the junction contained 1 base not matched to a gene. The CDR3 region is CASSLGQGATNEKLFF. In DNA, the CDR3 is TGTGCCAGCAGCTTAGGACAGGGGGCAACTAATGAAAAACTGTTTTTT. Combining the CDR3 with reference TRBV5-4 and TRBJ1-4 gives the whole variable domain ETGVTQSPTHLIKTRGQQVTLRCSSQSGHNTVSWYQQALGQGPQFIFQYYREEENGRGNFPPRFSGLQFPNYSSELNVNALELDDSALYLCASSLGQGATNEKLFFGSGTQLSVL.

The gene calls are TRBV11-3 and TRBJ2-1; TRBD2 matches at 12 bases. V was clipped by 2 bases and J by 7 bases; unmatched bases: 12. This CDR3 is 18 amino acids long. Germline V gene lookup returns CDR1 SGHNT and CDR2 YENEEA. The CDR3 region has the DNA TGTGCCAGCAGCTTATCGGGGCTAGCGGGAGGGCCCTCGAATGAGCAGTTCTTC. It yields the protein CASSLSGLAGGPSNEQFF.

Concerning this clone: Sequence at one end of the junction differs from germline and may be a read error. CDR3 sequence: CSSRRITDTQYF. The DNA of the CDR3 is TGTTCCAGCAGGCGGATCACAGATACGCAGTATTTT. This chain links TRBV7-9 with TRBJ2-3; D unresolved. The CDR3 consists of 12 residues. CDR1 and CDR2 (germline): SEHNR, FQNEAQ (reference sequence).

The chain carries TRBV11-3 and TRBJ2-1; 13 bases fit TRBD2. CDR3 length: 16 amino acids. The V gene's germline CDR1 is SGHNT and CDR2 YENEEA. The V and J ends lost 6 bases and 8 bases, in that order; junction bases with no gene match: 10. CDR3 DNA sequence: TGTGCCAGCAGGCAGGACGGACTAGCGGGAGACGATGAGCAGTTCTTC. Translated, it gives CASRQDGLAGDDEQFF.

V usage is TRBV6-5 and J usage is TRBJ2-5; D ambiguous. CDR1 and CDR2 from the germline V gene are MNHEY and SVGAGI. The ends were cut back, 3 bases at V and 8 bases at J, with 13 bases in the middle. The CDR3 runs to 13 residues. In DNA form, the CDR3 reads TGTGCCAGCAGTTATATCGGCGGAGAAACCCAGTACTTC. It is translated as CASSYIGGETQYF.

The CDR3 nucleotides are TGTGCCAGTAGAACGGACAGGGACTACGATCAGCCCCAGCATTTT. Amino acid sequence: CASRTDRDYDQPQHF. This chain links TRBV19 with TRBJ1-5; 8 bases fit TRBD1. Germline V gene lookup returns CDR1 LNHDA and CDR2 SQIVND (reference sequence). The J segment lost 5 bases and the V segment lost 6 bases, leaving 9 bases of the junction unmatched. The CDR3 has 15 amino acids.

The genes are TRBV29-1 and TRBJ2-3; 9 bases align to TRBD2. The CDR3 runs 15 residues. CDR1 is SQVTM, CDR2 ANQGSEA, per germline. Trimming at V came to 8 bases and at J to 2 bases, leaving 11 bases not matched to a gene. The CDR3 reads CSSAVGGRATDTQYF. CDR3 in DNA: TGCAGCTCAGCGGTGGGCGGGAGGGCCACAGATACGCAGTATTTT.

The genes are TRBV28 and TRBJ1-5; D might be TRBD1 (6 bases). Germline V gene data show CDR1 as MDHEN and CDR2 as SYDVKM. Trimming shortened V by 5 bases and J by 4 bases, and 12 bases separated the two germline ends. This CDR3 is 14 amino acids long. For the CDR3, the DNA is TGTGCCAGCAGTATGGGACACTCTAATCAGCCCCAGCATTTT. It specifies CASSMGHSNQPQHF.